One and the same sample provided the 27 T cell receptor beta chains below, sequenced in a study of blood T cell repertoires in COVID-19. The repertoire was sequenced with immunoSEQ multiplex PCR; TCRdb's copy has only in-frame clones and lacks some. Of 140,000 to 150,000 clones in the sample, 88% are singletons; the top ten hold 1.5% to 2%. Sequencing was carried out using peripheral blood. These receptors all come from a man aged 70 or older with acute or convalescent COVID-19.

The chain employs TRBV2 and TRBJ1-5; D is possibly TRBD1 (6 bases). The CDR3 has 13 amino acids. Trimming stripped 7 bases from V and 5 bases from J, with 12 bases between. CDR1 and CDR2 from the germline V gene are SNHLY and FYNNEI. CDR3 sequence: CASTLNRDQPQHF. DNA for the CDR3: TGTGCCAGCACCCTTAACAGGGATCAGCCCCAGCATTTT.

The CDR3 region is CASSSTPGLHTEAFF. Here the CDR3 DNA reads TGTGCCAGCAGCTCAACACCGGGACTCCACACTGAAGCTTTCTTT. The gene calls are TRBV7-2 and TRBJ1-1; possible D gene TRBD1, 5 bases. The CDR3 runs to 15 residues. V was shortened by 4 bases and J by 3 bases, with 15 bases between the two germline ends. Germline values: CDR1 SGHTA, CDR2 FQGNSA.

This clone has a handful of counts. The chain joins TRBV6-1 to TRBJ1-5, with 9 bases matching TRBD1. Germline assignment: CDR1 MNHNS and CDR2 SASEGT. This CDR3 spans 15 amino acids. Unmatched junction bases numbered 11, after V lost 3 bases and J lost 11 bases. The CDR3 reads CASSESGTGPGAQHF. CDR3 nucleotide sequence: TGTGCCAGCAGTGAGAGCGGGACAGGGCCCGGAGCCCAGCATTTT.

The gene calls are TRBV7-2 and TRBJ2-7, with D perhaps matching TRBD2 (7 bases). V lost 2 bases to trimming and J lost 7 bases, with 15 bases between them. CDR1 and CDR2 (germline): SGHTA, FQGNSA. The CDR3 spans 14 residues. For the CDR3, the DNA is TGTGCCAGCAGCTTACTTGGGGGGGCTGGGGAGCAGTACTTC. Translating it yields CASSLLGGAGEQYF. The whole variable domain, remainder taken from reference TRBV7-2 and TRBJ2-7, is GAGVSQSPSNKVTEKGKDVELRCDPISGHTALYWYRQSLGQGLEFLIYFQGNSAPDKSGLPSDRFSAERTGGSVSTLTIQRTQQEDSAVYLCASSLLGGAGEQYFGPGTRLTVT.

The rearrangement uses TRBV11-2 and TRBJ1-1, with D maybe TRBD1 (5 bases). With 3 bases removed from V and 2 bases from J, the gap between germline ends came to 10 bases. Germline CDR1 and CDR2: SGHAT and FQNNGV. The CDR3 runs 14 residues. CDR3 residues: CASSFLRANTEAFF. Here the CDR3 DNA reads TGTGCCAGCAGCTTCCTCAGGGCTAACACTGAAGCTTTCTTT. The full variable domain, its missing parts supplied by reference TRBV11-2 and TRBJ1-1, is EAGVAQSPRYKIIEKRQSVAFWCNPISGHATLYWYQQILGQGPKLLIQFQNNGVVDDSQLPKDRFSAERLKGVDSTLKIQPAKLEDSAVYLCASSFLRANTEAFFGQGTRLTVV.

The chain has TRBV12-3 or TRBV12-4 and TRBJ1-5; D may be TRBD1 (5 bases). The CDR3 consists of 13 residues. V was shortened by 2 bases and J by 7 bases, with 9 bases between the two germline ends. As DNA, the CDR3 is TGTGCCAGCAGTTTATTGGAGGGGCAGCCCCAGCATTTT. This sequence encodes CASSLLEGQPQHF.

The chain carries TRBV6-5 and TRBJ1-3; the D gene is possibly TRBD1 (6 bases). Germline V gives CDR1 MNHEY, CDR2 SVGAGI. V lost 6 bases to trimming and J lost 1 base, with 13 bases between them. The CDR3 consists of 15 residues. The CDR3 DNA reads as TGTGCCAGCAGGACAGGATCAGGATCTGGAAACACCATATATTTT. Its translation: CASRTGSGSGNTIYF.

The chain uses TRBV29-1 and TRBJ2-7, with D possibly TRBD1 on 6 matching bases. This CDR3 comprises 14 residues. CDR1 and CDR2 (germline): SQVTM, ANQGSEA. Trimming left V 7 bases short and J 4 bases short, with 20 bases between. CDR3 sequence reads: CSADWQGPPYEQYF. CDR3 nucleotide sequence: TGCAGCGCTGACTGGCAGGGGCCACCTTACGAGCAGTACTTC.

The chain carries TRBV7-6 and TRBJ2-3, with 8 bases fitting TRBD2. Germline lookup yields CDR1 SGHVS and CDR2 FNYEAQ. The CDR3 length is 16 residues. V shed 2 bases and J 2 bases; nucleotides not matched to a gene: 6. CDR3 amino acids: CASSLRLAGDTDTQYF. CDR3 sequence (DNA): TGTGCCAGCAGCTTACGTCTAGCGGGTGACACAGATACGCAGTATTTT.

This chain links TRBV19 with TRBJ1-1; maybe TRBD1 (6 bases). This CDR3 spans 15 amino acids. Between the trimmed V and J ends, which lost 6 bases and 4 bases, there was a span of 18 bases. Per the germline V gene, CDR1 is LNHDA and CDR2 is SQIVND (reference sequence). The CDR3 coding sequence is TGTGCCAGTAGAACTAAATGGGGGCCGGCCACTGAAGCTTTCTTT. It specifies CASRTKWGPATEAFF.

The V call is TRBV7-3, the J call TRBJ2-5; the D gene is possibly TRBD2 (6 bases). V was shortened by 1 base and J by 2 bases, with 14 bases between the two germline ends. Looked up from germline, CDR1 is SGHTA and CDR2 is FQGTGA. The CDR3 loop spans 16 amino acids. The CDR3 nucleotides are TGTGCCAGCAGCTTAAGTCCCCGGGGGACTCAAGAGACCCAGTACTTC. It translates to CASSLSPRGTQETQYF.

V gene TRBV6-4 combines with J gene TRBJ1-2; TRBD1 matches at 7 bases. The CDR3 has 15 amino acids. Germline CDR1 MRHNA, CDR2 SNTAGT. Trimming removed 0 bases from V and 8 bases from J; junction bases left unmatched: 9. The CDR3 spells CASSDSSYDREGYTF. CDR3 coding DNA: TGTGCCAGCAGTGACTCGTCTTATGACAGGGAAGGCTACACCTTC.

V usage is TRBV29-1 and J usage is TRBJ1-1, with 8 bases aligning to TRBD1. The CDR3 loop spans 15 amino acids. V trimming: 4 bases; J trimming: 0 bases; junction bases outside the gene matches: 7. Germline V lookup: CDR1 SQVTM, CDR2 ANQGSEA. Here the CDR3 DNA reads TGCAGCGTTGCTGACAGGGGAGGCATGAACACTGAAGCTTTCTTT. Protein: CSVADRGGMNTEAFF.

As concerns this clone: Other DNA sequences in the same sample also yield this CDR3. The J gene is TRBJ2-7, the V gene TRBV27; 11 nucleotides align to TRBD1. The V gene end was trimmed by 4 bases and the J gene end by 3 bases; junction bases not matched to a gene: 5. Germline V CDR1 and CDR2: MNHEY, SMNVEV (reference sequence). The CDR3 contains 15 residues. The CDR3, as DNA: TGTGCCAGCAGTTCCGGACAGGGGGCGGTCTACGAGCAGTACTTC. As protein: CASSSGQGAVYEQYF.

This chain uses TRBV19 with TRBJ1-6, with 8 positions matching TRBD1. The CDR3 is made up of 15 amino acids. CDR1 and CDR2 from the germline V gene are LNHDA and SQIVND (reference sequence). J lost 10 bases, V lost 6 bases, and 11 bases had no gene match. The CDR3 is CASREQGGLKSPLHF. CDR3 nucleotide sequence: TGTGCCAGTAGGGAACAGGGGGGACTGAAGTCACCCCTCCACTTT.

The V and J genes are TRBV28 and TRBJ1-6; the match to TRBD1 covers 9 bases. CDR1 and CDR2 from the germline V gene are MDHEN and SYDVKM. There are 14 residues in the CDR3. Trimming took 6 bases from V and 9 from J; bases not matched to a gene: 6. CDR3 amino acids: CASRLGQGRSPLHF. CDR3 DNA: TGTGCCAGCAGATTGGGACAGGGTCGTTCACCCCTCCACTTT. The variable domain in full, completed from reference TRBV28 and TRBJ1-6, reads DVKVTQSSRYLVKRTGEKVFLECVQDMDHENMFWYRQDPGLGLRLIYFSYDVKMKEKGDIPEGYSVSREKKERFSLILESASTNQTSMYLCASRLGQGRSPLHFGNGTRLTVT.

The chain combines TRBV4-2 with TRBJ2-3; 8 nucleotides align to TRBD1. Germline values: CDR1 LGHNA, CDR2 YNFKEQ. V dropped 1 base and J dropped 0; count of bases not matched to a gene: 3. The CDR3 extends over 16 amino acids. The CDR3 is CASSQVQGGSTDTQYF. The CDR3 DNA reads as TGTGCCAGCAGCCAAGTACAGGGGGGAAGCACAGATACGCAGTATTTT.

This clone occurred once. The V and J genes are TRBV6-1 and TRBJ1-1; the D gene is possibly TRBD1 (5 bases). V lost 3 bases to trimming and J lost 4 bases, with 15 bases between them. CDR3 length: 15 amino acids. In germline, CDR1 is MNHNS, CDR2 SASEGT. The CDR3 reads CASSEPGRGTTEAFF. DNA of the CDR3: TGTGCCAGCAGTGAGCCTGGAAGGGGCACCACTGAAGCTTTCTTT.

V is TRBV29-1 and J is TRBJ2-3, with no clear D. The CDR3 length is 13 residues. Trimming removed 2 bases from V and 2 bases from J, with 8 bases in between. In germline, CDR1 is SQVTM, CDR2 ANQGSEA. The CDR3 here is CSVESAATDTQYF. The CDR3 DNA is TGCAGCGTTGAAAGCGCTGCCACAGATACGCAGTATTTT.

The chain employs TRBV19 and TRBJ2-1; TRBD1 is a possible D gene (6 bases). Trimming pared 0 bases from V and 6 bases from J, leaving 9 bases between. The CDR3 covers 14 residues. CDR1 LNHDA and CDR2 SQIVND come from the germline V gene (reference sequence). The CDR3 region is CASSIDRGFNEQFF. The CDR3 DNA reads TGTGCCAGTAGTATAGACAGGGGTTTCAATGAGCAGTTCTTC.

This chain joins TRBV3-1 (or the pseudogene TRBV3-2) and TRBJ2-7; 8 bases map to TRBD1. The CDR3 covers 17 residues. V trimming: 1 base; J trimming: 0 bases; junction bases outside the gene matches: 8. Germline V gene sequence: CDR1 LGHDT, CDR2 YNNKEL (reference sequence). CDR3 sequence: CASSQAPGQESSYEQYF. CDR3 DNA: TGTGCCAGCAGCCAAGCCCCGGGACAGGAGAGCTCCTACGAGCAGTACTTC.

The chain links TRBV29-1 to TRBJ2-7; tentatively, D is TRBD1 (5 bases). Trimming stripped 6 bases from V and 2 bases from J, with 23 bases between. Germline CDR1 SQVTM, CDR2 ANQGSEA. The CDR3 has 16 residues. CDR3 bases: TGCAGCGTACTTAAAGTGTCTCCGACAGTTACCTACGAGCAGTACTTC. It encodes CSVLKVSPTVTYEQYF.

This clone was found once. The chain combines TRBV7-6 with TRBJ2-3, with D possibly matching TRBD2 (5 bases). Trimming took off 5 bases at V and 5 bases at J, with 5 bases between the two ends. This CDR3 region has 11 residues. Germline CDR1 is SGHVS and CDR2 is FNYEAQ. The CDR3 loop is CASSEGDTQYF. In nucleotides, the CDR3 is TGTGCCAGCAGCGAGGGAGATACGCAGTATTTT. The full variable domain, with the rest looked up from reference TRBV7-6 and TRBJ2-3, is GAGVSQSPRYKVTKRGQDVALRCDPISGHVSLYWYRQALGQGPEFLTYFNYEAQQDKSGLPNDRFSAERPEGSISTLTIQRTEQRDSAMYRCASSEGDTQYFGPGTRLTVL.

The chain links TRBV3-1 (or the pseudogene TRBV3-2) to TRBJ1-5; 8 bases fit TRBD1. The V and J ends lost 1 base and 5 bases, in that order; junction bases with no gene match: 7. The germline CDR1 and CDR2 sequences are LGHDT and YNNKEL (reference sequence). This CDR3 comprises 16 residues. The CDR3 spells CASSQAGRGLYQPQHF. The CDR3 nucleotides read TGTGCCAGCAGCCAAGCGGGCAGGGGGCTGTATCAGCCCCAGCATTTT.

The rearrangement uses TRBV24-1 and TRBJ2-2, with 8 bases identical to TRBD1. Germline V CDR1 and CDR2: KGHDR, SFDVKD. This CDR3 has 15 amino acids. V gave up 4 bases and J gave up 4 bases; unmatched junction bases: 4. The CDR3 region has the DNA TGTGCCACCAGTGACCAGGGGGCGGGCACCGGGGAGCTGTTTTTT. Protein sequence: CATSDQGAGTGELFF.

This chain links TRBV28 with TRBJ1-1; 8 bases match TRBD1. The CDR3 covers 14 residues. Trimming cost V 3 bases and J 1 base; bases outside gene matches: 1. Germline loops: CDR1 MDHEN, CDR2 SYDVKM. The chain's CDR3 is CASSFDRGNTEAFF. CDR3 in DNA: TGTGCCAGCAGTTTTGACAGGGGGAACACTGAAGCTTTCTTT.

Turning to this clone: In the same sample, other DNA sequences code for this CDR3. This chain links TRBV18 with TRBJ2-5; 7 bases fit TRBD1. V lost 4 bases and J lost 3; bases outside the gene matches: 2. The CDR3 is made up of 13 amino acids. Germline-derived CDR1 and CDR2 are KGHSH and LQKENI. The CDR3 reads CASSLGQKETQYF. CDR3 DNA: TGTGCCAGCTCACTGGGACAGAAAGAGACCCAGTACTTC.